The sample holds a few counts of the clone carrying this TCR beta chain. Antigen: not known. The data derive from a study of blood T cells in healthy people across ages. Findings and caveats of the study: Per million T cells, the diversity of TCR beta decreased roughly linearly as age advanced.

The CDR3 has 14 amino acids. Germline assignment: CDR1 MDHEN and CDR2 SYDVKM. Trimming removed 5 bases from V and 4 bases from J, with 14 bases in between. Combining a sample-barcoded 5' primer with a J-beta primer mix, a second PCR ran for 7 to 11 cycles. TCRdb itself ran the 5' RACE reads through MiXCR, one entry per CDR3 protein. The sample contains a few hundred thousand distinct CDR3 sequences, approximately 51% of which appear only once. Sequenced sample: blood. V and J are TRBV28 and TRBJ1-2; D remains ambiguous. The receptor comes from a man in his fifties or sixties in good health. CDR3 protein: CASSPAPRSYGYTF. The DNA of the CDR3 is TGTGCCAGCAGTCCAGCCCCCCGGAGCTATGGCTACACCTTC.